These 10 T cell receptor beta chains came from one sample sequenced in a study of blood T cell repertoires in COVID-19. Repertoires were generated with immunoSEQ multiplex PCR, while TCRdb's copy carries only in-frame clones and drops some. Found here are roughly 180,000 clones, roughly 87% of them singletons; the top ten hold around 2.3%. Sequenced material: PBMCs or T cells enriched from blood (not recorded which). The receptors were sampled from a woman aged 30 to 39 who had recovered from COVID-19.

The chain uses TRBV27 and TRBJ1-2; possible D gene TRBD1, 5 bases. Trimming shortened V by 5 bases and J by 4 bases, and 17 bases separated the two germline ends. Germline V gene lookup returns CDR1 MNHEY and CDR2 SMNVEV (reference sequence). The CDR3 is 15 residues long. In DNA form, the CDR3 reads TGTGCCAGCAGTGGAGGGGTGAGGGGTGGCTATGGCTACACCTTC. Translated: CASSGGVRGGYGYTF.

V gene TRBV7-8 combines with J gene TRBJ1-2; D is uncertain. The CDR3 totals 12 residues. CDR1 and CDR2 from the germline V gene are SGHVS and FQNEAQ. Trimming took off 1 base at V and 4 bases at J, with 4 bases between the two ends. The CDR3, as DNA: TGTGCCAGCAGCTTAGACGGCTATGGCTACACCTTC. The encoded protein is CASSLDGYGYTF.

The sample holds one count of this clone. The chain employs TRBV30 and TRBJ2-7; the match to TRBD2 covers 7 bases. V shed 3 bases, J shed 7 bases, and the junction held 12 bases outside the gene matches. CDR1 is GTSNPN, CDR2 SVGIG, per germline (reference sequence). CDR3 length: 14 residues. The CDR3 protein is CAWRYGASGGEQYF. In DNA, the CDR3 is TGTGCCTGGAGATATGGTGCGTCCGGGGGGGAGCAGTACTTC.

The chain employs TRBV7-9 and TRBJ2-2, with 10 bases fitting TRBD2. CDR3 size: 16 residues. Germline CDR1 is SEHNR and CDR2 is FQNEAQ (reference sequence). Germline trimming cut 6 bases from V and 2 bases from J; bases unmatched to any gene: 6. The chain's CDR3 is CASSPAGGLNTGELFF. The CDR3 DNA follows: TGTGCCAGCAGTCCAGCGGGGGGGCTTAACACCGGGGAGCTGTTTTTT.

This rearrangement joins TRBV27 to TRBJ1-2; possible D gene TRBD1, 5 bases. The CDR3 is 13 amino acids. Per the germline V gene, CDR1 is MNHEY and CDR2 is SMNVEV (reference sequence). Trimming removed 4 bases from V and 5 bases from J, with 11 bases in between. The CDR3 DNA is TGTGCCAGCAGTTATGGGGGGAGTTATGGCTACACCTTC. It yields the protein CASSYGGSYGYTF.

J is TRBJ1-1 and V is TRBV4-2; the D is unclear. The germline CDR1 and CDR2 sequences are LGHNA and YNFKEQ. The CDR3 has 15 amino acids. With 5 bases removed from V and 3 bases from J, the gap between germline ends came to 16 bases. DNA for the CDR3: TGTGCCAGCAGCTCCTTTGCGGGGAGGGACACTGAAGCTTTCTTT. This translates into CASSSFAGRDTEAFF.

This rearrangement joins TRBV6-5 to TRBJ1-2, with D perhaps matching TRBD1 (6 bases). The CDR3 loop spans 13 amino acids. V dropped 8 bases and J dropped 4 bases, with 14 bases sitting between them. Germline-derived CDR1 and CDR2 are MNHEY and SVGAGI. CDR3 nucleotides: TGTGCCAGCGACCCAGGACAGCTCTATGGCTACACCTTC. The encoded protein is CASDPGQLYGYTF.

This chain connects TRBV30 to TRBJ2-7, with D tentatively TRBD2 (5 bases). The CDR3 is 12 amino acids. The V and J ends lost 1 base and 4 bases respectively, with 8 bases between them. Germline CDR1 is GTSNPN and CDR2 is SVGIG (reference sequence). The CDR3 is CAWSGGLYEQYF. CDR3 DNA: TGTGCCTGGAGTGGAGGGTTATACGAGCAGTACTTC.

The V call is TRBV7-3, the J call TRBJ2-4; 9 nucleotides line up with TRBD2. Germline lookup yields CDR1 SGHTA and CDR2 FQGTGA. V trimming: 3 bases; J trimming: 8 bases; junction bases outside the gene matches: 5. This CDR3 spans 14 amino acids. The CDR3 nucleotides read TGTGCCAGCAGCTTCGCGGGAGGGCGAGACATTCAGTACTTC. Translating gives CASSFAGGRDIQYF.

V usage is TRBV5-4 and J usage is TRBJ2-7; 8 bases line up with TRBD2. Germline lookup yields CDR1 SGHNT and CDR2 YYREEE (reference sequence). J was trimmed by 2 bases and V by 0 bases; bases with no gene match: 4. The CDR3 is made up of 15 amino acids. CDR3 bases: TGTGCCAGCAGCTTGGTGTCGGGGGGGCCCTACGAGCAGTACTTC. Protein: CASSLVSGGPYEQYF. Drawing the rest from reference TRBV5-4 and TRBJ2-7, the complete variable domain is ETGVTQSPTHLIKTRGQQVTLRCSSQSGHNTVSWYQQALGQGPQFIFQYYREEENGRGNFPPRFSGLQFPNYSSELNVNALELDDSALYLCASSLVSGGPYEQYFGPGTRLTVT.